This paragraph reports one T cell receptor beta chain. This sample was included in a study of neurological immune-mediated disorders. CDR3 length equals 10 residues. Trimming shortened V by 6 bases and J by 12 bases, and 11 bases separated the two germline ends. TCRdb re-derived calls from the 5' RACE reads in MiXCR, one entry per CDR3 protein. The sample has some 79,000 distinct CDR3 sequences, roughly an eighth seen once. This receptor was obtained from a woman in her 50s in good health. V gene TRBV12-3 or TRBV12-4 combines with J gene TRBJ1-2; D is undetermined. Sequencing was done on a sample of PBMCs. DNA of the CDR3: TGTGCCAGCAGCCTCAGCAGCCACACCTTC. This sequence encodes CASSLSSHTF.